The following is a T cell receptor (beta chain) sequence with its context. Trimming took 2 bases from V and 0 from J, leaving 9 bases between them. CDR1 is GTSNPN and CDR2 is SVGIG in the germline V gene (reference sequence). The CDR3 covers 14 residues. Assay used: immunoSEQ multiplex PCR; TCRdb lists only in-frame clones, some missing. Of more than 10,000 clones in the sample, 65% were seen once. Repertoires were sampled repeatedly during chemoradiotherapy. The sample belongs to a study of chemoradiotherapy in HPV16-positive cancers. This clonotype originated in a human donor with HPV-associated anogenital cancer. The V and J genes are TRBV30 and TRBJ2-3; D uncertain. This sample was obtained from a patient who underwent chemoradiotherapy. CDR3 in amino acids: CAWSYSRSTDTQYF. CDR3 DNA sequence: TGTGCCTGGAGTTATTCTAGAAGCACAGATACGCAGTATTTT.